The source of this TCR beta chain is a study of blood T cell repertoires in COVID-19. Turning to the study itself: PBMCs, B-cell-depleted T cells, or T cells provided the cDNA or gDNA that made up the material.

From germline, CDR1 is SGHNT and CDR2 YYREEE (reference sequence). V was pared by 3 bases and J by 5 bases, with 17 bases between. CDR3 length: 15 residues. In the source study's methods: It was from reference gene primer amplification that nucleated cell counts were estimated. Clones were read by immunoSEQ multiplex PCR, and TCRdb kept only the in-frame ones, dropping some. V and J calls plus clone size are reproduced from that table; the DNA served to infer D and trimming. The table has some 100,000 clones, approximately 88% seen once. This clone appeared once. The TCR was taken from a woman aged 60-70 years with acute or convalescent COVID-19. Sequenced: peripheral blood. This sequence joins TRBV5-4 and TRBJ1-1; maybe TRBD1 (5 bases). The CDR3 protein is CASSYLGGGPTEAFF. In DNA form, the CDR3 reads TGTGCCAGCAGCTACCTCGGGGGAGGCCCGACTGAAGCTTTCTTT.